The 26 T cell receptor beta chains presented below share a single source sample, sequenced in a study of T cell responses to AZD1222 COVID-19 vaccine. Libraries were prepared by immunoSEQ multiplex PCR; TCRdb keeps only in-frame clonotypes and omits some of them. Here the sample spans 95,000 to 110,000 clones, 87% being singletons. The sequencing used peripheral blood, collected on day 0 of AZD1222 vaccination. The receptors come from an adult in good health.

This clone was recorded once. V gene TRBV7-2 combines with J gene TRBJ2-7; TRBD1 matches at 7 bases. With 3 bases clipped from V and 2 bases from J, the junction kept 7 bases outside the gene matches. This CDR3 has 15 amino acids. Germline values: CDR1 SGHTA, CDR2 FQGNSA. CDR3 residues: CASSFTRDRAYEQYF. The CDR3, as DNA: TGTGCCAGCAGCTTTACACGGGACAGAGCCTACGAGCAGTACTTC.

The chain links TRBV10-3 to TRBJ1-2; D gene unclear. Germline assignment: CDR1 ENHRY and CDR2 SYGVKD. The V end lost 0 bases, the J end lost 7 bases, and 9 bases lay between the germline ends. The CDR3 is 13 residues long. The CDR3 bases are TGTGCCATCAGTGAGTCTCGATCACTTGGCTACACCTTC. Translation: CAISESRSLGYTF.

This chain links TRBV27 with TRBJ2-7; the D is unclear. This CDR3 is built from 11 residues. Looked up from germline, CDR1 is MNHEY and CDR2 is SMNVEV (reference sequence). The V end was cut by 5 bases, the J end by 0 bases, with 2 bases between. The CDR3 DNA sequence: TGTGCCAGCAGTCCCTCCTACGAGCAGTACTTC. Translated, it gives CASSPSYEQYF.

The J gene is TRBJ2-7, the V gene TRBV19; 9 bases are a match to TRBD2. With 7 bases clipped from V and 2 bases from J, the junction kept 3 bases outside the gene matches. Germline V gives CDR1 LNHDA, CDR2 SQIVND (reference sequence). The CDR3 contains 13 residues. DNA of the CDR3: TGTGCCAGTAAGCCTAGCGGGACCTACGAGCAGTACTTC. The encoded protein is CASKPSGTYEQYF.

A single count supports this clone. This chain joins TRBV2 and TRBJ2-7; D gene unclear. CDR3 length equals 11 residues. Trimming removed 2 bases from V and 3 bases from J, with 2 bases in between. Germline V lookup: CDR1 SNHLY, CDR2 FYNNEI. The CDR3 sequence: CASSELYEQYF. For the CDR3, the DNA is TGTGCCAGCAGTGAACTCTACGAGCAGTACTTC.

J is TRBJ2-7 and V is TRBV9; D gene unclear. CDR1 and CDR2 (germline): SGDLS, YYNGEE. The CDR3 spans 13 residues. With 0 bases removed from V and 6 bases from J, the gap between germline ends came to 10 bases. CDR3 loop: CASSVESETEQYF. For the CDR3, the DNA is TGTGCCAGCAGCGTAGAATCCGAGACCGAGCAGTACTTC.

This chain joins TRBV12-3 or TRBV12-4 and TRBJ1-1; D not resolved. The CDR3 contains 13 residues. Trimming cost V 3 bases and J 1 base, with 6 bases left between them. CDR3 nucleotide sequence: TGTGCCAGCAGTTTTGGCAGGAACACTGAAGCTTTCTTT. This sequence encodes CASSFGRNTEAFF.

The J gene is TRBJ1-3, the V gene TRBV18; TRBD1 matches at 8 bases. Germline V gene data show CDR1 as KGHSH and CDR2 as LQKENI. The CDR3 loop spans 15 amino acids. V gave up 3 bases and J gave up 4 bases; unmatched junction bases: 5. The CDR3 DNA reads as TGTGCCAGCTCACCGCGGGGACAGGCCGGAAACACCATATATTTT. Translation gives CASSPRGQAGNTIYF. The variable domain in full, completed from reference TRBV18 and TRBJ1-3, reads NAGVMQNPRHLVRRRGQEARLRCSPMKGHSHVYWYRQLPEEGLKFMVYLQKENIIDESGMPKERFSAEFPKEGPSILRIQQVVRGDSAAYFCASSPRGQAGNTIYFGEGSWLTVV.

The sample holds one count of this clone. This chain joins TRBV11-3 and TRBJ2-3; D might be TRBD2 (7 bases). V lost 1 base and J lost 3, with 11 bases in between. Looked up from germline, CDR1 is SGHNT and CDR2 is YENEEA. The CDR3 runs to 15 residues. CDR3 coding DNA: TGTGCCAGCAGCTTAGCTAGGGGGGGGACAGATACGCAGTATTTT. Its translation is CASSLARGGTDTQYF.

The chain is built from TRBV4-2 and TRBJ2-7; TRBD2 aligns across 10 bases. This CDR3 is 15 amino acids long. Germline CDR1 is LGHNA and CDR2 is YNFKEQ. V lost 2 bases and J lost 4; bases outside the gene matches: 5. CDR3 in DNA: TGTGCCAGCAGCCAAATAGCGGGAGGCAATTACGAGCAGTACTTC. It translates to CASSQIAGGNYEQYF.

The J gene is TRBJ1-4, the V gene TRBV12-3 or TRBV12-4; D call uncertain. V gave up 7 bases and J gave up 6 bases, with 9 bases separating them. The CDR3 is 12 amino acids. The CDR3, as DNA: TGTGCCAGCACTACCTATTATGAAAAACTGTTTTTT. Protein sequence: CASTTYYEKLFF.

This rearrangement joins TRBV19 to TRBJ2-1; the D call may be TRBD1 or TRBD2 (6 bases each). Trimming removed 2 bases at V and 8 bases at J, with 13 bases between. The CDR3 consists of 14 residues. Germline-derived CDR1 and CDR2 are LNHDA and SQIVND (reference sequence). CDR3 nucleotides: TGTGCCAGTAGTATACGGCCCGGGGGCTATGAGCAGTTCTTC. It encodes CASSIRPGGYEQFF.

The CDR3 protein is CASSLGRYEQFF. DNA for the CDR3: TGTGCCAGCAGCTTAGGGAGATATGAGCAGTTCTTC. The J gene is TRBJ2-1, the V gene TRBV11-2; D gene ambiguous. CDR1 and CDR2 from the germline V gene are SGHAT and FQNNGV. This CDR3 is built from 12 residues. Trimming stripped 1 base from V and 8 bases from J, with 6 bases between.

The chain joins TRBV7-3 to TRBJ2-1, with 7 bases aligning to TRBD2. This CDR3 region has 14 residues. Germline V gene sequence: CDR1 SGHTA, CDR2 FQGTGA. V was clipped by 3 bases and J by 6 bases; unmatched bases: 5. CDR3 loop: CASSLTGGSNEQFF. The CDR3, as DNA: TGTGCCAGCAGCTTGACGGGAGGTAGCAATGAGCAGTTCTTC.

V is TRBV6-5 and J is TRBJ1-5, with 9 bases fitting TRBD1. V dropped 5 bases and J dropped 5; count of bases not matched to a gene: 7. Per the germline V gene, CDR1 is MNHEY and CDR2 is SVGAGI. The CDR3 extends over 15 amino acids. The DNA of the CDR3 is TGTGCCAGCAGTCGACGGGACAGGGACGATCAGCCCCAGCATTTT. Translating gives CASSRRDRDDQPQHF.

V and J are TRBV6-6 and TRBJ1-1; 9 bases agree with TRBD1. Germline CDR1 MNHNY, CDR2 SVGAGI (reference sequence). The CDR3 sequence is 12 residues long. The trim removed 2 bases at V and 11 bases at J, leaving 3 bases unmatched. CDR3 in amino acids: CASSYGDRGAFF. The CDR3 region has the DNA TGTGCCAGCAGTTACGGAGACAGGGGGGCTTTCTTT.

The gene calls are TRBV7-9 and TRBJ1-1; 8 nucleotides line up with TRBD1. Germline CDR1 is SEHNR and CDR2 is FQNEAQ (reference sequence). J gave up 6 bases and V 4 bases, and 10 bases lay outside the gene matches. CDR3 length: 15 amino acids. The CDR3 DNA sequence: TGTGCCAGCAGCTCGTCTAGGACAGGGTTCGCTGAAGCTTTCTTT. It translates to CASSSSRTGFAEAFF.

This rearrangement joins TRBV29-1 to TRBJ2-5, with 7 bases lining up with TRBD1. Trimming removed 4 bases from V and 5 bases from J; junction bases left unmatched: 7. The germline CDR1 and CDR2 sequences are SQVTM and ANQGSEA. The CDR3 is 13 amino acids. The DNA for the CDR3 is TGCAGCGTTGTCCGGTACAGGGGTGAGACCCAGTACTTC. Its protein is CSVVRYRGETQYF.

This clone was recorded a few times. The genes are TRBV7-2 and TRBJ2-2; TRBD2 matches at 7 bases. Germline V gives CDR1 SGHTA, CDR2 FQGNSA. With 5 bases clipped from V and 1 base from J, the junction kept 10 bases outside the gene matches. The CDR3 length is 17 residues. CDR3 amino acids: CASSNHDPGGNTGELFF. The CDR3 DNA sequence: TGTGCCAGCAGCAACCACGACCCGGGAGGGAACACCGGGGAGCTGTTTTTT.

The V and J genes are TRBV6-5 and TRBJ1-1; TRBD1 agrees at 8 bases. J gave up 4 bases and V 5 bases, and 6 bases lay outside the gene matches. The germline gives CDR1 MNHEY, CDR2 SVGAGI. This CDR3 region has 14 residues. The CDR3 sequence: CASSHGQGGTEAFF. CDR3 sequence (DNA): TGTGCCAGCAGTCATGGACAGGGTGGCACTGAAGCTTTCTTT.

The sample holds a few counts of this clone. The chain employs TRBV2 and TRBJ1-2; D may be TRBD1 (5 bases). V was trimmed by 6 bases and J by 7 bases, leaving 9 bases between them. The length of the CDR3 is 11 residues. CDR1 is SNHLY and CDR2 is FYNNEI in the germline V gene. CDR3 region: CASRQGSGYTF. CDR3 in DNA: TGTGCCAGCAGGCAGGGCTCTGGCTACACCTTC. Together with reference TRBV2 and TRBJ1-2, the CDR3 gives the full variable domain: EPEVTQTPSHQVTQMGQEVILRCVPISNHLYFYWYRQILGQKVEFLVSFYNNEISEKSEIFDDQFSVERPDGSNFTLKIRSTKLEDSAMYFCASRQGSGYTFGSGTRLTVV.

This clone has only a few counts. The genes are TRBV6-1 and TRBJ1-4; TRBD1 matches 10 bases. The germline V gene encodes CDR1 MNHNS and CDR2 SASEGT. The CDR3 has 14 amino acids. Trimming took 3 bases from V and 7 from J; bases not matched to a gene: 2. As DNA, the CDR3 is TGTGCCAGCAGTGAGGGACAGGGGTTTGAAAAACTGTTTTTT. It yields the protein CASSEGQGFEKLFF.

The V gene is TRBV24-1, the J gene TRBJ2-3; D is unresolved. V was cut by 6 bases and J by 4 bases, with 22 bases left in between. There are 17 residues in the CDR3. CDR1 KGHDR and CDR2 SFDVKD come from the germline V gene. The DNA for the CDR3 is TGTGCCACCAGTCCGGCTGTTAGTAGTACGATCGCAGATACGCAGTATTTT. Translation: CATSPAVSSTIADTQYF.

The chain links TRBV11-2 to TRBJ2-1; TRBD2 matches at 10 bases. After removal of 1 base from V and 6 bases from J, the junction contained 3 bases not matched to a gene. Germline CDR1 reads SGHAT; CDR2 reads FQNNGV. CDR3 length: 15 residues. DNA for the CDR3: TGTGCCAGCAGCTTAGGTGCTAGCGGGAGCAATGAGCAGTTCTTC. Residues: CASSLGASGSNEQFF.

V and J are TRBV2 and TRBJ1-3; D is perhaps TRBD1 (5 bases). This CDR3 region has 16 residues. V lost 6 bases to trimming and J lost 0 bases, with 15 bases between them. The germline CDR1 and CDR2 sequences are SNHLY and FYNNEI. The CDR3 DNA reads TGTGCCAGCAGGGCCCGATGGGGGAGCTCTGGAAACACCATATATTTT. It is translated as CASRARWGSSGNTIYF.

The chain has TRBV5-4 and TRBJ2-7; D possibly uses TRBD1 or TRBD2 (7 bases each). Germline V CDR1 and CDR2: SGHNT, YYREEE (reference sequence). The V end was cut by 7 bases, the J end by 1 base, with 18 bases between. There are 15 residues in the CDR3. CDR3 in amino acids: CASAKGTAGSYEQYF. CDR3 coding DNA: TGTGCCAGCGCAAAGGGGACAGCGGGGTCCTACGAGCAGTACTTC. The full variable domain, rest sourced from reference TRBV5-4 and TRBJ2-7, is ETGVTQSPTHLIKTRGQQVTLRCSSQSGHNTVSWYQQALGQGPQFIFQYYREEENGRGNFPPRFSGLQFPNYSSELNVNALELDDSALYLCASAKGTAGSYEQYFGPGTRLTVT.